This TCR beta chain was captured in a study of PD-L1 blockade in urothelial cancer. In each PCR, synthetic TCR analog templates were spiked in. Sequencing was performed with immunoSEQ multiplex PCR; in TCRdb, only in-frame clones are kept and a portion is missing. Counted here are 57,000 or so clones, around 80% occurring once; the ten biggest clones make up 3.5% to 5.5%. With 4 bases clipped from V and 4 bases from J, the junction kept 10 bases outside the gene matches. The germline gives CDR1 SGHRS, CDR2 YFSETQ. This CDR3 is built from 15 residues. The clonotype originates from a man between 65 and 79 years old with urothelial cancer. The sample in question was PBMCs, obtained around atezolizumab (anti-PD-L1) treatment. This sequence joins TRBV5-1 and TRBJ1-1; 7 positions agree with TRBD1. The CDR3 loop is CASSQRTGRSTEAFF. DNA for the CDR3: TGCGCCAGCAGCCAACGGACAGGTCGGTCCACTGAAGCTTTCTTT.